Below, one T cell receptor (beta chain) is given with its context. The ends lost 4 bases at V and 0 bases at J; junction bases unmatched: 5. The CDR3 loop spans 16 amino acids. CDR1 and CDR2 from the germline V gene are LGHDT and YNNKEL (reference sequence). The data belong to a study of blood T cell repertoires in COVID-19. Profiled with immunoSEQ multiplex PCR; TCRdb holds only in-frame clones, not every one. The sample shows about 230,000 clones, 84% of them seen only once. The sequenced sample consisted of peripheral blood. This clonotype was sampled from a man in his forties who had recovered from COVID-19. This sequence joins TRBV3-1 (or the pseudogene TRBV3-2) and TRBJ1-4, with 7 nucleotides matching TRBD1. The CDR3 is CASSPRTGTTNEKLFF. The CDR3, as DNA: TGTGCCAGCAGCCCCCGGACAGGAACAACTAATGAAAAACTGTTTTTT.